Shown below are 21 T cell receptor beta chains from a single sample sequenced in a study of CD8+CD57+ T cells in acquired aplastic anemia. TCR beta VDJ and CDR3 profiling used genomic DNA as template. TCRdb called the reads again in MiXCR, with one record for every CDR3 protein. The sample yields 200,000 to 250,000 distinct CDR3 sequences, 50% to 70% seen once. Patients sequenced had flow cytometry evidence of CD8+CD57+ cell expansion. Sequencing was done on a sample of sorted CD4+, CD8+, or CD8+CD57+ T cells (not recorded which) from PBMCs. The source is a human donor with aplastic anemia.

This clonotype was recorded a few times. The CDR3 nucleotides read TGTGCCAGCAGCTTAGGGGCAGTCTACGAGCAGTACTTC. Amino acid sequence: CASSLGAVYEQYF. The V call is TRBV7-2, the J call TRBJ2-7; D call uncertain. CDR1 and CDR2 from the germline V gene are SGHTA and FQGNSA. Between the trimmed V and J ends, which lost 1 base and 3 bases, there was a span of 7 bases. The length of the CDR3 is 13 residues.

This clonotype appeared many times. The genes are TRBV2 and TRBJ2-2; 8 bases align to TRBD2. The germline gives CDR1 SNHLY, CDR2 FYNNEI. Trimming at V came to 6 bases and at J to 10 bases, leaving 7 bases not matched to a gene. There are 13 residues in the CDR3. For the CDR3, the DNA is TGTGCCAGCAGCCGGACTAGCCTTGTGGAGCTGTTTTTT. Protein: CASSRTSLVELFF.

The genes are TRBV29-1 and TRBJ2-5; 8 bases fit TRBD2. The V gene end was trimmed by 2 bases and the J gene end by 0 bases; junction bases not matched to a gene: 8. CDR3 length: 16 amino acids. The germline CDR1 and CDR2 sequences are SQVTM and ANQGSEA. The CDR3 DNA reads as TGCAGCGTTGAATGGGCGTTAGCGGGGCACCAAGAGACCCAGTACTTC. Translation: CSVEWALAGHQETQYF.

The rearrangement joins TRBV7-2 to TRBJ2-5, with D perhaps TRBD1 (6 bases). Trimming cost V 5 bases and J 7 bases, with 17 bases left between them. The CDR3 sequence is 14 residues long. Germline CDR1 SGHTA, CDR2 FQGNSA. CDR3 sequence: CASSADRSQGTQYF. The CDR3 DNA sequence: TGTGCCAGCAGCGCCGACCGATCACAGGGGACCCAGTACTTC.

This clonotype occurred many times. The chain couples TRBV6-4 to TRBJ2-1; 11 bases fit TRBD2. From germline, CDR1 is MRHNA and CDR2 SNTAGT. This CDR3 region has 15 residues. J lost 6 bases, V lost 5 bases, and 6 bases had no gene match. CDR3: CASSPASGGSNEQFF. DNA for the CDR3: TGTGCCAGCAGTCCAGCTAGCGGGGGGAGCAATGAGCAGTTCTTC.

This sequence joins TRBV28 and TRBJ2-5; the match to TRBD2 covers 7 bases. There are 14 residues in the CDR3. Trimming took 5 bases from V and 5 from J; bases not matched to a gene: 8. CDR1 MDHEN and CDR2 SYDVKM come from the germline V gene. The CDR3 protein is CASSPLGEGETQYF. The CDR3 coding sequence is TGTGCCAGCAGTCCTCTTGGGGAGGGGGAGACCCAGTACTTC.

V usage is TRBV5-4 and J usage is TRBJ1-4; D may be TRBD1 (5 bases). The germline gives CDR1 SGHNT, CDR2 YYREEE (reference sequence). Trimming cost V 5 bases and J 5 bases, with 10 bases left between them. This CDR3 is 13 amino acids long. The DNA for the CDR3 is TGTGCCAGCAGACTGAAGGGGAATGAAAAACTGTTTTTT. Its translation: CASRLKGNEKLFF. The whole variable domain, filled in from reference TRBV5-4 and TRBJ1-4, reads ETGVTQSPTHLIKTRGQQVTLRCSSQSGHNTVSWYQQALGQGPQFIFQYYREEENGRGNFPPRFSGLQFPNYSSELNVNALELDDSALYLCASRLKGNEKLFFGSGTQLSVL.

This clonotype turned up a few times. The V and J genes are TRBV7-2 and TRBJ2-7, with 8 bases aligning to TRBD2. From germline, CDR1 is SGHTA and CDR2 FQGNSA. J gave up 2 bases and V 5 bases, and 8 bases lay outside the gene matches. The CDR3 length is 15 residues. The CDR3 nucleotides read TGTGCCAGCAGCCGAGGGACTAGAGGGCCCTACGAGCAGTACTTC. Its translation is CASSRGTRGPYEQYF.

This clonotype has a handful of counts. This rearrangement joins TRBV20-1 to TRBJ2-7; D is unresolved. Trimming took 1 base from V and 6 from J, leaving 7 bases between them. This CDR3 region has 11 residues. The germline CDR1 and CDR2 sequences are DFQATT and SNEGSKA (reference sequence). The CDR3 sequence is CSARGVLEQYF. CDR3 DNA sequence: TGCAGTGCTAGAGGTGTTCTCGAGCAGTACTTC.

V and J are TRBV29-1 and TRBJ2-7; 8 nucleotides match TRBD2. V was clipped by 5 bases and J by 2 bases; unmatched bases: 11. The CDR3 is 15 amino acids. Germline loops: CDR1 SQVTM, CDR2 ANQGSEA. The CDR3 nucleotides read TGCAGCGTTCTTCGGGGACTAGAAGCCGCCTACGAGCAGTACTTC. Its translation is CSVLRGLEAAYEQYF.

This clonotype was counted a single time. This chain connects TRBV20-1 to TRBJ2-7, with 9 bases fitting TRBD2. This CDR3 contains 14 residues. The germline gives CDR1 DFQATT, CDR2 SNEGSKA (reference sequence). V shed 1 base, J shed 2 bases, and the junction held 3 bases outside the gene matches. The CDR3, as DNA: TGCAGTGCTAGAGTACTAGCGGGTACCTACGAGCAGTACTTC. This sequence encodes CSARVLAGTYEQYF.

The chain recombines TRBV7-9 with TRBJ2-5, with a weak D call TRBD2 (5 bases). Between the trimmed V and J ends, which lost 1 base and 5 bases, there was a span of 8 bases. Germline CDR1 is SEHNR and CDR2 is FQNEAQ (reference sequence). The CDR3 runs to 13 residues. The chain's CDR3 is CASSLGTRETQYF. DNA for the CDR3: TGTGCCAGCAGCTTAGGAACTAGGGAGACCCAGTACTTC.

This chain uses TRBV7-9 with TRBJ2-7; possibly TRBD2 for D (6 bases). CDR1 is SEHNR and CDR2 is FQNEAQ in the germline V gene (reference sequence). The CDR3 spans 15 residues. V gave up 7 bases and J gave up 9 bases, with 25 bases separating them. The CDR3 sequence: CASTTDLEGPGLQYF. CDR3 nucleotides: TGTGCCAGCACTACTGATCTGGAGGGCCCAGGCTTGCAGTACTTC. The variable domain in full, with the rest retrieved from reference TRBV7-9 and TRBJ2-7, is DTGVSQNPRHKITKRGQNVTFRCDPISEHNRLYWYRQTLGQGPEFLTYFQNEAQLEKSRLLSDRFSAERPKGSFSTLEIQRTEQGDSAMYLCASTTDLEGPGLQYFGPGTRLTVT.

The chain recombines TRBV2 with TRBJ2-5; D is perhaps TRBD1 or TRBD2 (6 bases each). Germline V gives CDR1 SNHLY, CDR2 FYNNEI. The CDR3 loop spans 17 amino acids. V lost 4 bases and J lost 9, with 27 bases in between. The CDR3: CASSGDGRGRDHGAQYF. The CDR3 bases are TGTGCCAGCAGTGGAGACGGACGGGGGCGGGACCACGGGGCCCAGTACTTC.

There are many counts of this clonotype. This rearrangement joins TRBV7-9 to TRBJ1-5, with D perhaps TRBD1 (6 bases). Per the germline V gene, CDR1 is SEHNR and CDR2 is FQNEAQ (reference sequence). V gave up 1 base and J gave up 1 base, with 8 bases separating them. This CDR3 comprises 15 residues. The CDR3 region has the DNA TGTGCCAGCAGCTTAGAGGGGGGGAGCAATCAGCCCCAGCATTTT. It encodes CASSLEGGSNQPQHF.

This clonotype was seen once. The chain couples TRBV7-9 to TRBJ2-2; no firm D call. The CDR3 sequence is 13 residues long. Germline CDR1 reads SEHNR; CDR2 reads FQNEAQ (reference sequence). V was cut by 4 bases and J by 5 bases, with 8 bases left in between. CDR3 nucleotide sequence: TGTGCCAGCAGCTCTCAATGGACCGGGGAGCTGTTTTTT. Its translation is CASSSQWTGELFF.

Only a few counts were recorded for this clonotype. This chain connects TRBV7-2 to TRBJ2-7; D not resolved. The germline CDR1 and CDR2 sequences are SGHTA and FQGNSA. Deletions cut 1 base from V and 1 base from J, with 5 bases between. This CDR3 contains 13 residues. CDR3 region: CASSLELSYEQYF. The CDR3 DNA sequence: TGTGCCAGCAGCTTAGAGCTTTCCTACGAGCAGTACTTC. Based on the CDR3 plus reference TRBV7-2 and TRBJ2-7, the full variable domain is GAGVSQSPSNKVTEKGKDVELRCDPISGHTALYWYRQSLGQGLEFLIYFQGNSAPDKSGLPSDRFSAERTGGSVSTLTIQRTQQEDSAVYLCASSLELSYEQYFGPGTRLTVT.

This clonotype was recorded once. The rearrangement uses TRBV20-1 and TRBJ2-1; 9 bases map to TRBD2. This CDR3 region has 18 residues. V dropped 0 bases and J dropped 4; count of bases not matched to a gene: 13. The germline gives CDR1 DFQATT, CDR2 SNEGSKA (reference sequence). The CDR3, as DNA: TGCAGTGCTAGAGATCCCCTCGGAGCGGGGGGCCGATACAATGAGCAGTTCTTC. It codes for CSARDPLGAGGRYNEQFF.

This clonotype was counted a single time. This chain links TRBV20-1 with TRBJ2-7; 8 bases line up with TRBD1. CDR3 size: 14 residues. V lost 6 bases and J lost 3; bases outside the gene matches: 10. Germline V CDR1 and CDR2: DFQATT, SNEGSKA (reference sequence). Here the CDR3 DNA reads TGCAGTGCATTGGACAGGGAGACCCTCTACGAGCAGTACTTC. It specifies CSALDRETLYEQYF.

V gene TRBV9 combines with J gene TRBJ2-1; tentatively, D is TRBD2 (7 bases). This CDR3 has 16 amino acids. Germline CDR1 is SGDLS and CDR2 is YYNGEE. Deletions cut 0 bases from V and 0 bases from J, with 10 bases between. This CDR3 reads CASSVGGGGSYNEQFF. DNA for the CDR3: TGTGCCAGCAGCGTAGGGGGAGGGGGCTCCTACAATGAGCAGTTCTTC.

The rearrangement links TRBV20-1 to TRBJ2-1; D gene unclear. This CDR3 spans 11 amino acids. In germline, CDR1 is DFQATT, CDR2 SNEGSKA (reference sequence). The V end lost 3 bases, the J end lost 8 bases, and 8 bases lay between the germline ends. CDR3 DNA: TGCAGTGCTAGTGGATTTGATGAGCAGTTCTTC. Protein: CSASGFDEQFF.